The 9 T cell receptor beta chains presented below share a single source sample, sequenced in a study of shared clonotypes between healthy human individuals. Naive CD8 cells lacked CD45RO and underwent positive selection for CCR7, leaving out terminally differentiated effector memory CD45RA+ cells. The data were produced by immunoSEQ multiplex PCR, yet TCRdb's version contains in-frame clones alone and is incomplete. Altogether more than 2 million clones are present, roughly 95% being singletons, with the ten largest covering 1% to 1.3%. Sequencing was done on a sample of naive CD8+ T cells sorted from blood. All receptors derive from a man between 18 and 35 years old in good health.

This chain connects TRBV6-5 to TRBJ2-5; the D gene is possibly TRBD1 (7 bases). V lost 7 bases and J lost 1, with 16 bases in between. CDR1 is MNHEY and CDR2 is SVGAGI in the germline V gene. The CDR3 length is 15 residues. CDR3 in amino acids: CASIQSGGRQETQYF. For the CDR3, the DNA is TGTGCCAGCATACAATCAGGGGGGCGCCAAGAGACCCAGTACTTC.

Remarks on this clone: Other DNA sequences within the sample encode an identical CDR3. This chain joins TRBV18 and TRBJ2-7; D is perhaps TRBD1 or TRBD2 (5 bases each). There are 13 residues in the CDR3. Trimming stripped 3 bases from V and 5 bases from J, with 11 bases between. The V gene's germline CDR1 is KGHSH and CDR2 LQKENI. The CDR3 spells CASSPGTGNEQYF. Here the CDR3 DNA reads TGTGCCAGCTCACCCGGGACCGGAAACGAGCAGTACTTC.

This clone occurred once. CDR3 residues: CASTPRYNSPLHF. The CDR3 DNA reads TGTGCCAGCACCCCCCGATATAATTCACCCCTCCACTTT. V usage is TRBV27 and J usage is TRBJ1-6, with D hard to call. From germline, CDR1 is MNHEY and CDR2 SMNVEV (reference sequence). Deletions cut 7 bases from V and 4 bases from J, with 8 bases between. The CDR3 is made up of 13 amino acids.

This clone has only one observation. The CDR3 sequence is CASSESGGAPYEQYF. In DNA, the CDR3 is TGTGCCAGCAGCGAAAGCGGGGGGGCCCCCTACGAGCAGTACTTC. The rearrangement links TRBV9 to TRBJ2-7; the match to TRBD2 covers 10 bases. This CDR3 spans 15 amino acids. With 3 bases clipped from V and 2 bases from J, the junction kept 5 bases outside the gene matches. CDR1 and CDR2 from the germline V gene are SGDLS and YYNGEE.

This clone was seen only once. The chain is built from TRBV5-1 and TRBJ2-1, with 10 bases lining up with TRBD2. In germline, CDR1 is SGHRS, CDR2 YFSETQ. The CDR3 is 17 residues long. V lost 0 bases, J lost 8 bases, and 11 bases stayed unmatched. The CDR3 DNA reads TGCGCCAGCAGCTTGGGCCTCTCGGCTAGCGGGAGTGATGAGCAGTTCTTC. Translated: CASSLGLSASGSDEQFF.

The chain joins TRBV7-9 to TRBJ2-5, with D unresolved. The CDR3 covers 11 residues. V was cut by 1 base and J by 9 bases, with 6 bases left in between. The V gene's germline CDR1 is SEHNR and CDR2 FQNEAQ (reference sequence). This CDR3 is CASSLGNAQYF. The CDR3 DNA sequence: TGTGCCAGCAGCTTAGGAAATGCCCAGTACTTC. The full variable domain, rest sourced from reference TRBV7-9 and TRBJ2-5, is DTGVSQNPRHKITKRGQNVTFRCDPISEHNRLYWYRQTLGQGPEFLTYFQNEAQLEKSRLLSDRFSAERPKGSFSTLEIQRTEQGDSAMYLCASSLGNAQYFGPGTRLLVL.

The chain employs TRBV5-4 and TRBJ2-3; D uncertain. Trimming removed 5 bases from V and 2 bases from J, with 6 bases in between. Germline CDR1 and CDR2: SGHNT and YYREEE (reference sequence). The CDR3 runs to 12 residues. The CDR3: CASRTNTDTQYF. The CDR3 DNA reads TGTGCCAGCAGAACCAACACAGATACGCAGTATTTT. The entire variable domain, with the rest obtained from reference TRBV5-4 and TRBJ2-3, is as follows: ETGVTQSPTHLIKTRGQQVTLRCSSQSGHNTVSWYQQALGQGPQFIFQYYREEENGRGNFPPRFSGLQFPNYSSELNVNALELDDSALYLCASRTNTDTQYFGPGTRLTVL.

The gene calls are TRBV18 and TRBJ2-1, with D possibly being TRBD1 or TRBD2 (6 bases each). Trimming took off 3 bases at V and 6 bases at J, with 12 bases between the two ends. The germline V gene has CDR1 KGHSH and CDR2 LQKENI. The CDR3 spans 14 residues. The CDR3 is CASSPDRGPNEQFF. The CDR3 region has the DNA TGTGCCAGCTCACCCGACCGGGGGCCCAATGAGCAGTTCTTC.

The rearrangement uses TRBV27 and TRBJ1-2; a possible D gene is TRBD1 (5 bases). Germline V CDR1 and CDR2: MNHEY, SMNVEV (reference sequence). CDR3 size: 14 residues. Trimming stripped 2 bases from V and 6 bases from J, with 13 bases between. The CDR3 DNA reads TGTGCCAGCAGTTTAAATCCCAGGGCACATGGCTACACCTTC. Its translation: CASSLNPRAHGYTF.